A selection of T cell receptor beta chains follows, all from one sample in a study of blood T cells in healthy people across ages. TCRdb recomputed calls from the 5' RACE reads with MiXCR, one row per CDR3 protein. This table has about 600,000 distinct CDR3 sequences, more than 45% appearing once. Sequencing was performed on blood. The receptors here all came from a man older than 75 in good health. The CDR3 runs from the conserved cysteine through the conserved F or W. The D gene is left open where the match is weak. Rows may omit the clone size; those that give it use once, few, many or a size class.

J: TRBJ2-1; D: TRBD2; V: TRBV28; size: NA; CDR3: CASRNSGTSDNEQFF; DNA: TGTGCCAGCAGAAATTCCGGGACTAGCGACAATGAGCAGTTCTTC
J: TRBJ1-2; D: NA; V: TRBV7-3; size: NA; CDR3: CASRGFPQKRWVVGYTF; DNA: TGTGCCAGCAGGGGGTTCCCACAGAAAAGGTGGGTCGTTGGCTACACCTTC
J: TRBJ1-1; D: NA; V: TRBV9; size: few; CDR3: CASSAVPGRGENTEAFF; DNA: TGTGCCAGCAGCGCCGTCCCGGGACGGGGAGAGAACACTGAAGCTTTCTTT
J: TRBJ2-1; D: TRBD2; V: TRBV20-1; size: NA; CDR3: CSARPSGSRSYNEQFF; DNA: TGCAGTGCTAGACCCAGCGGGAGTCGCTCCTACAATGAGCAGTTCTTC
J: TRBJ2-3; D: TRBD1; V: TRBV11-1; size: NA; CDR3: CASSLEDRGIDTQYF; DNA: TGTGCCAGCAGCTTGGAGGACAGGGGGATAGATACGCAGTATTTT
J: TRBJ2-5; D: NA; V: TRBV10-3; size: NA; CDR3: CAISDGTETQYF; DNA: TGTGCCATCAGTGATGGAACGGAGACCCAGTACTTC
J: TRBJ2-2; D: TRBD1; V: TRBV28; size: few; CDR3: CASTPTQGQGSSGELFF; DNA: TGTGCCAGCACCCCAACTCAGGGACAGGGATCGTCGGGGGAGCTGTTTTTT
J: TRBJ2-7; D: NA; V: TRBV15; size: NA; CDR3: CATSRDRVRVYEQYF; DNA: TGTGCCACCAGCAGAGATAGGGTCCGGGTTTACGAGCAGTACTTC
J: TRBJ2-7; D: TRBD1; V: TRBV2; size: few; CDR3: CASRNRQGDYEQYF; DNA: TGTGCCAGCAGGAACCGACAGGGAGACTACGAGCAGTACTTC
J: TRBJ2-3; D: NA; V: TRBV3-1; size: NA; CDR3: CASSQDRAKVYDTQYF; DNA: TGTGCCAGCAGCCAAGATAGGGCTAAGGTCTATGATACGCAGTATTTT
J: TRBJ1-6; D: TRBD1; V: TRBV28; size: NA; CDR3: CASRRTGGSGHNSPLHF; DNA: TGTGCCAGCAGACGGACAGGGGGGAGCGGCCATAATTCACCCCTCCACTTT
J: TRBJ2-7; D: TRBD1; V: TRBV20-1; size: NA; CDR3: CSARHEGTGDYEQYF; DNA: TGCAGTGCTAGACACGAAGGGACAGGGGACTACGAGCAGTACTTC
J: TRBJ1-1; D: NA; V: TRBV9; size: NA; CDR3: CASSFNPLTGNTEAFF; DNA: TGTGCCAGCAGCTTCAACCCGCTGACAGGGAACACTGAAGCTTTCTTT
J: TRBJ2-1; D: NA; V: TRBV20-1; size: NA; CDR3: CSALTTPGVGQQFF; DNA: TGCAGTGCGCTAACTACCCCGGGGGTCGGGCAGCAGTTCTTC
J: TRBJ2-5; D: NA; V: TRBV6-6; size: NA; CDR3: CASSDETQETQYF; DNA: TGTGCCAGCAGTGACGAAACACAAGAGACCCAGTACTTC
J: TRBJ2-1; D: TRBD2; V: TRBV10-3; size: few; CDR3: CAINTGLAENEQFF; DNA: TGTGCCATCAATACGGGACTAGCGGAGAATGAGCAGTTCTTC